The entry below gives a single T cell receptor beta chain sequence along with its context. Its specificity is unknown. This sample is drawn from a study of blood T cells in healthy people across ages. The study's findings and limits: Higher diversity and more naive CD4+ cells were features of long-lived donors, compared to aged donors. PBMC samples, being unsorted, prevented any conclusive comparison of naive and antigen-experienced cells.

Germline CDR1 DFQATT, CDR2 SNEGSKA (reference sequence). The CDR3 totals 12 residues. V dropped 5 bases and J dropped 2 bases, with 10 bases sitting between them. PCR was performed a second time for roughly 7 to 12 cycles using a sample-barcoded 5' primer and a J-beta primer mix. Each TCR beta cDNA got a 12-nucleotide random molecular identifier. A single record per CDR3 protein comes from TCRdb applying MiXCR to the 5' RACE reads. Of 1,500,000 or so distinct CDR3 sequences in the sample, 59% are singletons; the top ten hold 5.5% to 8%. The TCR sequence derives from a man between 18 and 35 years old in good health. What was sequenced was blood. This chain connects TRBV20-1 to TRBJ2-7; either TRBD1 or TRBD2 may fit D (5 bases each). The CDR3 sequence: CSAPRGPYEQYF. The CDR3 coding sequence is TGCAGTGCTCCGAGGGGTCCCTACGAGCAGTACTTC.